Listed below are T cell receptor beta chains from one sample, sequenced in a study of CD8+ T cells in alopecia areata. Profiled with immunoSEQ multiplex PCR; TCRdb holds only in-frame clones, not every one. The sample carries 250,000 or so clones, 67% recorded once. The input for sequencing was CD4+ T cells sorted from blood, taken at week 0. Every receptor here comes from a human donor with alopecia areata. The CDR3 runs from the conserved cysteine through the conserved F or W. D genes are given only for firm matches. Clone size is stated in some rows and not others, as once, few, many or a class when expanded.

TRBJ1-6 | . | . | TRBV9 | TGTGCCAGCAGCGTAGTCCCGGGGGAGTCACCCCTCCACTTT | CASSVVPGESPLHF
TRBJ1-1 | few | . | TRBV11-2 | TGTGCCAGCAGCTGGGGGAGGCAGAACACTGAAGCTTTCTTT | CASSWGRQNTEAFF
TRBJ2-2 | few | TRBD2 | TRBV5-6 | TGTGCCAGCAGCCCTACCACTAGCGGGGGTACCACCGGGGAGCTGTTTTTT | CASSPTTSGGTTGELFF
TRBJ1-1 | few | . | TRBV30 | TGTGCCTGGACCTCGCCCCCTGAAGCTTTCTTT | CAWTSPPEAFF
TRBJ2-5 | few | TRBD2 | TRBV29-1 | TGCAGCGTTGAAGGGCGACTAGCGGGGGATGGGACCCAGTACTTC | CSVEGRLAGDGTQYF
TRBJ2-2 | . | TRBD1 | TRBV5-1 | TGCGCCAGCAAAGACAGGGGCGGGACCGGGGAGCTGTTTTTT | CASKDRGGTGELFF
TRBJ1-2 | . | . | TRBV5-1 | TGCGCCAGCAGCTTGGATCAGGGGACTAACTATGGCTACACCTTC | CASSLDQGTNYGYTF
TRBJ1-4 | . | . | TRBV4-2 | TGTGCCAGCAGCCAAGATGGGGGGGGATTGGAAAAACTGTTTTTT | CASSQDGGGLEKLFF
TRBJ2-4 | few | . | TRBV25-1 | TGTGCCAGCAGTGAACCGGGGATAGAAAACATTCAGTACTTC | CASSEPGIENIQYF
TRBJ1-2 | . | . | TRBV30 | TGTGCCGCACATGGCTACACCTTC | CAAHGYTF
TRBJ1-2 | . | . | TRBV7-3 | TGTGCCAGCAGCTTAACGGGTGTCGGTGGCTACACCTTC | CASSLTGVGGYTF
TRBJ2-7 | . | . | TRBV4-2 | TGTGCCAGCAGCCAACCACAGGGTACCTACGAGCAGTACTTC | CASSQPQGTYEQYF
TRBJ1-2 | . | TRBD1 | TRBV14 | TGTGCCAGCAGCCAAGTGGGGACAGGGCCTGGCTACACCTTC | CASSQVGTGPGYTF
TRBJ1-2 | . | . | TRBV7-9 | TGTGCCGGGGGCCAAGGGACCGACTATGGCTACACCTTC | CAGGQGTDYGYTF
TRBJ2-7 | . | . | TRBV5-1 | TGCGCCAGCAGCTCCATGGGCCGGTCCTACGAGCAGTACTTC | CASSSMGRSYEQYF
TRBJ2-5 | . | . | TRBV2 | TGTGCCAGCAGTGAACGTCAGCTAGAGACCCAGTACTTC | CASSERQLETQYF
TRBJ2-5 | . | . | TRBV6-1 | TGTGCCAGCAGTGAAGGCGGGGTGTACCAAGAGACCCAGTACTTC | CASSEGGVYQETQYF
TRBJ1-3 | few | . | TRBV29-1 | TGCAGCGTCGCGACGGTCGCCAACACCATATATTTT | CSVATVANTIYF
TRBJ2-7 | . | . | TRBV7-2 | TGTGCCAGCAGCTTAAACAGAGACGAGCAGTACTTC | CASSLNRDEQYF
TRBJ2-2 | . | . | TRBV2 | TGTGCCAGCAACCGGCTGAACACCGGGGAGCTGTTTTTT | CASNRLNTGELFF
TRBJ1-4 | few | . | TRBV6-5 | TGTGCCAGCGGACACATCCAAGCGGATGAAAAACTGTTTTTT | CASGHIQADEKLFF
TRBJ2-3 | . | . | TRBV5-1 | TGCGCCAGCAGCTTGGCCCCTACTAGCACAGATACGCAGTATTTT | CASSLAPTSTDTQYF
TRBJ1-2 | . | . | TRBV2 | TGTGCCAGCAGTGACTCTGCTTATGGCTACACCTTC | CASSDSAYGYTF
TRBJ2-5 | . | . | TRBV30 | TGTGCCTGGAGTGGGGGGATGAAGGAGACCCAGTACTTC | CAWSGGMKETQYF
TRBJ2-4 | . | . | TRBV5-4 | TGTGCCAGCAGCTTGGACGGGGGCTATTCCCAAAACATTCAGTACTTC | CASSLDGGYSQNIQYF
TRBJ2-5 | . | TRBD2 | TRBV10-3 | TGTGCCATCAGTGAGTCTACCCTGGTTAGCGGGGGACCAGAGACCCAGTACTTC | CAISESTLVSGGPETQYF
TRBJ2-5 | once | . | TRBV7-3 | TGTGCCAGCAGCTTAAGGCCCACTAGCCCCGAGACCCAGTACTTC | CASSLRPTSPETQYF
TRBJ2-5 | . | TRBD1 | TRBV6-6 | TGTGCCAGCAGTTACTTCGGGACAGGGAAAGAGACCCAGTACTTC | CASSYFGTGKETQYF
TRBJ1-3 | . | . | TRBV25-1 | TGTGCCAGCAGTCGGGACCAGGGACTGTATGGAAACACCATATATTTT | CASSRDQGLYGNTIYF
TRBJ2-1 | few | . | TRBV29-1 | TGCAGCTCTGCCCGACCGAGCTCCTACAATGAGCAGTTCTTC | CSSARPSSYNEQFF
TRBJ1-2 | . | TRBD1 | TRBV29-1 | TGCAGCGTTAATTCCAGGGGGCGGATCACTAACTATGGCTACACCTTC | CSVNSRGRITNYGYTF
TRBJ2-5 | . | . | TRBV30 | TGTGCCTGGAGTGGGAAACTCGAGGGGGAGACCCAGTACTTC | CAWSGKLEGETQYF
TRBJ1-1 | . | . | TRBV6-5 | TGTGCCAGCACCCCTCCTACAGACCCTACTGAAGCTTTCTTT | CASTPPTDPTEAFF
TRBJ1-4 | . | . | TRBV30 | TGTGCCTGGACCTGGACAGCTCATAATGAAAAACTGTTTTTT | CAWTWTAHNEKLFF
TRBJ2-5 | . | . | TRBV5-1 | TGCGCCAGCAGCCCCGGGGCACTACAGGAGACCCAGTACTTC | CASSPGALQETQYF
TRBJ2-3 | few | TRBD2 | TRBV30 | TGTGCCTGGAGTGTGTGGTCTAGCGGGGGATCAGATACGCAGTATTTT | CAWSVWSSGGSDTQYF
TRBJ2-4 | few | . | TRBV6-6 | TGTGCCAGCAGTAAACAGGGTTCTGGGGCCAAAAACATTCAGTACTTC | CASSKQGSGAKNIQYF
TRBJ1-1 | . | . | TRBV18 | TGTGCCAGCTCACCCCGGACATGGGCTGAAGCTTTCTTT | CASSPRTWAEAFF
TRBJ2-1 | . | . | TRBV29-1 | TGCAGCGTTGAAGTATTGGAGAGCTCCTACAATGAGCAGTTCTTC | CSVEVLESSYNEQFF
TRBJ1-2 | . | . | TRBV30 | TGTGCCTGGAGTGTACAGCCCCTCGGCGGTCGCCTTGGCTACACCTTC | CAWSVQPLGGRLGYTF
TRBJ1-5 | . | TRBD1 | TRBV29-1 | TGCAGCGTAACGACAGGGGCAGGGCAGCCCCAGCATTTT | CSVTTGAGQPQHF
TRBJ1-1 | . | TRBD1 | TRBV20-1 | TGCAGCCCAGGGGGCACTGAAGCTTTCTTT | CSPGGTEAFF
TRBJ2-3 | . | TRBD1 | TRBV13 | TGTGCCAGCAGCCGTCAGGGGGCAGATACGCAGTATTTT | CASSRQGADTQYF
TRBJ1-2 | . | . | TRBV7-2 | TGTGCCAGCAGCGTGGGTGGGGGGCACTATGGCTACACCTTC | CASSVGGGHYGYTF
TRBJ1-1 | . | . | TRBV15 | TGTGCCACCAGCAGAGGCGTCAGGGAAAACACTGAAGCTTTCTTT | CATSRGVRENTEAFF
TRBJ1-5 | . | . | TRBV30 | TGTGCCTGGAGTCCCGGGAATGATCAGCCCCAGCATTTT | CAWSPGNDQPQHF
TRBJ1-6 | . | TRBD1 | TRBV29-1 | TGCAGCGTTGGGGAGGGGGCTCTTTCACCCCTCCACTTT | CSVGEGALSPLHF
TRBJ1-2 | once | . | TRBV30 | TGTGCCTGGAGTCAAGGGATCCATGGCTACACCTTC | CAWSQGIHGYTF
TRBJ1-5 | few | . | TRBV29-1 | TGCAGCGCCTCTGAAGGGGTTTCTCAGCCCCAGCATTTT | CSASEGVSQPQHF
TRBJ1-2 | once | TRBD1 | TRBV27 | TGTGCCAGCAGCCTCCGGGACAGCCTTCCTGGGACCTATGGCTACACCTTC | CASSLRDSLPGTYGYTF
TRBJ1-5 | . | . | TRBV30 | TGTGCCTGGAGTGCTACAGGGAACACTCAGCCCCAGCATTTT | CAWSATGNTQPQHF
TRBJ2-7 | . | . | TRBV5-1 | TGCGCCAGCAGCTATACGGAGAGCTCCTACGAGCAGTACTTC | CASSYTESSYEQYF